One and the same sample provided the 11 T cell receptor beta chains below, sequenced in a study of blood T cell repertoires in COVID-19. The protocol was immunoSEQ multiplex PCR, while the TCRdb copy is restricted to in-frame clones and leaves out a portion. Of about 490,000 clones listed, roughly 88% are singletons. Input material: peripheral blood. These receptors were taken from a human donor in a cohort sampled during active COVID-19.

The chain uses TRBV10-3 and TRBJ1-3; D unclear. Germline V lookup: CDR1 ENHRY, CDR2 SYGVKD. The CDR3 is made up of 13 amino acids. The germline V and J ends were trimmed by 0 bases and 3 bases, with 3 bases remaining between them. CDR3 nucleotides: TGTGCCATCAGTGAGTCGCGTGGAAACACCATATATTTT. Translation gives CAISESRGNTIYF.

The chain carries TRBV13 and TRBJ2-2, with 7 bases fitting TRBD1. The J segment lost 4 bases and the V segment lost 5 bases, leaving 7 bases of the junction unmatched. CDR1 is PRHDT and CDR2 is FYEKMQ in the germline V gene (reference sequence). This CDR3 has 15 residues. The CDR3 loop is CASSEGDSRTGELFF. The CDR3 DNA reads TGTGCCAGCAGCGAAGGGGACAGTCGCACCGGGGAGCTGTTTTTT. The full variable domain, in which reference TRBV13 and TRBJ2-2 provide the parts outside the CDR3, is AAGVIQSPRHLIKEKRETATLKCYPIPRHDTVYWYQQGPGQDPQFLISFYEKMQSDKGSIPDRFSAQQFSDYHSELNMSSLELGDSALYFCASSEGDSRTGELFFGEGSRLTVL.

The chain is built from TRBV15 and TRBJ1-1; tentatively, D is TRBD1 (5 bases). Germline values: CDR1 LNHNV, CDR2 YYDKDF (reference sequence). Between the trimmed V and J ends, which lost 1 base and 6 bases, there was a span of 12 bases. This CDR3 comprises 14 residues. CDR3 DNA sequence: TGTGCCACCAGCAGAGTGCGGAGGGACCCTGAAGCTTTCTTT. It yields the protein CATSRVRRDPEAFF.

This chain connects TRBV21-1 to TRBJ2-3; the D call TRBD2 from the table was never checked on the DNA. TRBV21-1 is tagged as a pseudogene. The length of the CDR3 is 18 residues. The CDR3, as DNA: TGTGCCAGCACCAACCGGGGGAATGGGCAGGGAAGCACAGATACGCAGTATTTT. Protein: CASTNRGNGQGSTDTQYF.

The V gene is TRBV28, the J gene TRBJ2-3, with unresolved D. The CDR3 extends over 14 amino acids. The V end lost 6 bases, the J end lost 1 base, and 11 bases lay between the germline ends. Looked up from germline, CDR1 is MDHEN and CDR2 is SYDVKM. The CDR3 protein is CASSDLAGTDTQYF. The DNA of the CDR3 is TGTGCCAGCAGCGACTTGGCGGGCACAGATACGCAGTATTTT.

In its sample, this clone was seen once. The chain is built from TRBV29-1 and TRBJ1-1; 9 bases are shared with TRBD1. The V and J ends lost 2 bases and 4 bases, in that order; junction bases with no gene match: 2. The length of the CDR3 is 13 residues. Germline CDR1 reads SQVTM; CDR2 reads ANQGSEA. The CDR3 nucleotides are TGCAGCGTTGAAACGGGACAGGGCACTGAAGCTTTCTTT. Its translation: CSVETGQGTEAFF.

The chain combines TRBV6-5 with TRBJ2-7; tentatively, D is TRBD1 (6 bases). The CDR3 consists of 16 residues. V dropped 2 bases and J dropped 5 bases, with 19 bases sitting between them. Per the germline V gene, CDR1 is MNHEY and CDR2 is SVGAGI. The CDR3 region has the DNA TGTGCCAGCAGTTACGCCCCGGGCAGGGGTTGGAACGAGCAGTACTTC. Translation gives CASSYAPGRGWNEQYF.

The rearrangement joins TRBV27 to TRBJ1-5; TRBD1 matches at 8 bases. The CDR3 runs to 15 residues. CDR1 and CDR2 from the germline V gene are MNHEY and SMNVEV (reference sequence). The ends lost 5 bases at V and 7 bases at J; junction bases unmatched: 10. This chain's CDR3 is CASSAGGPGIQPQHF. The DNA of the CDR3 is TGTGCCAGCAGTGCAGGGGGCCCGGGAATCCAGCCCCAGCATTTT.

This chain connects TRBV28 to TRBJ2-6; no clear D gene. V was trimmed by 7 bases and J by 0 bases, leaving 4 bases between them. This CDR3 is built from 13 residues. Per the germline V gene, CDR1 is MDHEN and CDR2 is SYDVKM. The CDR3 DNA follows: TGTGCCAGCACTGTCTCTGGGGCCAACGTCCTGACTTTC. Its translation is CASTVSGANVLTF.

The chain recombines TRBV7-9 with TRBJ1-2; D not certain. The V and J ends lost 2 bases and 8 bases respectively, with 12 bases between them. There are 13 residues in the CDR3. Germline CDR1 is SEHNR and CDR2 is FQNEAQ (reference sequence). CDR3 residues: CASSLLEVGGYTF. CDR3 DNA: TGTGCCAGCAGCTTACTGGAGGTTGGCGGCTACACCTTC.

V is TRBV4-3 and J is TRBJ2-2; TRBD2 matches at 8 bases. Unmatched junction bases numbered 1, after V lost 3 bases and J lost 1 base. The CDR3 is 15 residues long. CDR1 and CDR2 from the germline V gene are LGHNA and YSLEER. CDR3 in DNA: TGCGCCAGCAGCCAGCTAGCGGGGAACACCGGGGAGCTGTTTTTT. As protein: CASSQLAGNTGELFF.